Included here is one T cell receptor (beta chain) sequence, with context. Its antigen is currently unknown. This CDR3 contains 17 residues. Germline trimming cut 5 bases from V and 4 bases from J; bases unmatched to any gene: 14. Per germline, CDR1 SGHTA and CDR2 FQGNSA. This sample stems from a study of beta chain features in type 1 diabetes. At the level of the study: Healthy donors and patients had similar age, gender and cell yields.

Based on CD45RO/CCR7/CD25/CD127/CD95/CD27, CD4+ regulatory, stem cell-like memory, naive and central memory cells were sorted. Regarding the study as a whole: HLA influence on TCRB rearrangement stayed unresolved here.

Reverse transcribing all isolated RNA meant expressed TCRB transcripts were sequenced. Using immunoSEQ multiplex PCR, the repertoire was profiled, and TCRdb retains in-frame clones only, with some absent. In the table there are around 430,000 clones, roughly 31% of which are singletons. The TCR sequence derives from a man in his late teens or twenties in good health. Sequenced: naive CD4+ T cells from blood. The chain joins TRBV7-2 to TRBJ2-3; 8 bases fit TRBD1. The CDR3 spells CASSAPLGRGRSDTQYF. The CDR3 region has the DNA TGTGCCAGCAGCGCCCCGCTTGGCAGGGGGCGGTCAGATACGCAGTATTTT. The entire variable domain, with the rest obtained from reference TRBV7-2 and TRBJ2-3, is as follows: GAGVSQSPSNKVTEKGKDVELRCDPISGHTALYWYRQSLGQGLEFLIYFQGNSAPDKSGLPSDRFSAERTGGSVSTLTIQRTQQEDSAVYLCASSAPLGRGRSDTQYFGPGTRLTVL.